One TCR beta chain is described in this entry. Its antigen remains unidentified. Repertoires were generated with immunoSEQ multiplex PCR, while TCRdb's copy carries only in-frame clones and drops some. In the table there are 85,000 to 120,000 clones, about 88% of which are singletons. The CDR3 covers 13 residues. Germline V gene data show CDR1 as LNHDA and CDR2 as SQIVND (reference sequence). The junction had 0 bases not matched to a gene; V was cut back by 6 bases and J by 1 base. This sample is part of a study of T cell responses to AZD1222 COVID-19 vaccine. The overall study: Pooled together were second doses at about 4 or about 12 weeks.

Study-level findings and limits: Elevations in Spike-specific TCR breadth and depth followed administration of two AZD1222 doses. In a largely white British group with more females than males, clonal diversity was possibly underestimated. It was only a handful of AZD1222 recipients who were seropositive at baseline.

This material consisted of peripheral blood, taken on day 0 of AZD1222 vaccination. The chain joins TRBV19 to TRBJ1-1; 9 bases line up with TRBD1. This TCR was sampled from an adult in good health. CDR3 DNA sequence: TGTGCCAGTAGGGGACAGGGGAACACTGAAGCTTTCTTT. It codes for CASRGQGNTEAFF.